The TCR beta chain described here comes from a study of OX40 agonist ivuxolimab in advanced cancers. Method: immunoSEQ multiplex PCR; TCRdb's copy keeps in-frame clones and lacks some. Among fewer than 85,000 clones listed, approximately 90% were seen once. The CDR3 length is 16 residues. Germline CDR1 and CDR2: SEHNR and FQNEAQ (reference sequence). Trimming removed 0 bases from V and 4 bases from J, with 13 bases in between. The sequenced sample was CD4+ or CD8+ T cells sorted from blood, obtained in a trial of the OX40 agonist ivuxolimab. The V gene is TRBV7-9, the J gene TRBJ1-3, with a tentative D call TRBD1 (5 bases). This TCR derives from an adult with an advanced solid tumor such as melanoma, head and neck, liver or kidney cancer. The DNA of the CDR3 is TGTGCCAGCAGCTTAGCCGGAGGGGTTTCCGGAAACACCATATATTTT. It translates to CASSLAGGVSGNTIYF.